The clone carrying this T cell receptor (beta chain) was counted at least ten times. Its antigen is not known. Each CDR3 protein gets one entry after TCRdb re-called the 5' RACE reads with MiXCR. Found here are 150,000 to 200,000 distinct CDR3 sequences, about 18% of them singletons; the top ten hold approximately 4%. This specimen comes from a study of CD8 T cells in ankylosing spondylitis. This CDR3 has 13 residues. V was shortened by 0 bases and J by 5 bases, with 8 bases between the two germline ends. Germline V gene data show CDR1 as SGHRS and CDR2 as YFSETQ. Study results and limitations: A TCR beta motif of eight or nine highly homologous variants seemed to mark ankylosing spondylitis blood.

The V and J genes are TRBV5-1 and TRBJ2-5; D possibly corresponds to TRBD1 (5 bases). What was sequenced was blood, either unsorted or a sorted T cell fraction (not recorded which). The clonotype originates from a male donor aged 5-29 years with ankylosing spondylitis or in good health (not recorded which). CDR3 sequence reads: CASSLDRLETQYF. DNA of the CDR3: TGCGCCAGCAGCTTGGACAGGTTGGAGACCCAGTACTTC.